This T cell receptor (beta chain) is from a study of T cells in localized non-small cell lung cancer. Study conclusions and caveats: Longer overall survival associated with higher blood T cell density; shorter survival with higher adjacent-lung clonality. There was higher T cell clonality in uninvolved adjacent lung than in tumor, and it was highest there.

This clone was seen just once. The antigen is unknown. The CDR3 loop spans 14 amino acids. CDR1 and CDR2 (germline): PRHDT, FYEKMQ (reference sequence). V was cut by 3 bases and J by 0 bases, with 8 bases left in between. Here immunoSEQ multiplex PCR was the method, and the copy in TCRdb shows in-frame clones only, minus some. The sample has around 50,000 clones, about 86% seen once. The sequence was obtained from a man between 40 and 70 years old with stage II lung adenocarcinoma. The chain recombines TRBV13 with TRBJ2-5, with D perhaps matching TRBD2 (5 bases). This specimen consisted of PBMCs, obtained before any cancer treatment. The CDR3 protein is CASSLSEDQETQYF. The CDR3 nucleotides read TGTGCCAGCAGCTTGTCGGAGGACCAAGAGACCCAGTACTTC.